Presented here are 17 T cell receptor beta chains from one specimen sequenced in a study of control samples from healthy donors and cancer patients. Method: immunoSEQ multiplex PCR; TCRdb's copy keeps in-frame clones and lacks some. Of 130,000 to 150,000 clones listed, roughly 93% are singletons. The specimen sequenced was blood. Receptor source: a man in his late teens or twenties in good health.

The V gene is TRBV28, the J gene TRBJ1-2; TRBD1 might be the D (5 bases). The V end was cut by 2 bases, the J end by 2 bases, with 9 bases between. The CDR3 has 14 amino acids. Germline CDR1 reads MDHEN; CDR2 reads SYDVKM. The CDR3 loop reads CASSLPGLNYGYTF. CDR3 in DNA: TGTGCCAGCAGTTTACCGGGACTCAACTATGGCTACACCTTC.

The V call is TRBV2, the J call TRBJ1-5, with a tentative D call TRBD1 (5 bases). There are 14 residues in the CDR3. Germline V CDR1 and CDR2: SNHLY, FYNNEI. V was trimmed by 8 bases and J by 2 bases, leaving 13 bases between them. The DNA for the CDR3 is TGTGCCAGCTATTCAGGGTTGGGCAATCAGCCCCAGCATTTT. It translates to CASYSGLGNQPQHF.

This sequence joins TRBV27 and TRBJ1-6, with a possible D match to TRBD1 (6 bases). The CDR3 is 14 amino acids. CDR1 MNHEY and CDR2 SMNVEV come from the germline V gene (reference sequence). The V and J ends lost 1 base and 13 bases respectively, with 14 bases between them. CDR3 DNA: TGTGCCAGCAGTTTATTCCCAAACACAGGGCCCCTCCACTTT. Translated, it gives CASSLFPNTGPLHF.

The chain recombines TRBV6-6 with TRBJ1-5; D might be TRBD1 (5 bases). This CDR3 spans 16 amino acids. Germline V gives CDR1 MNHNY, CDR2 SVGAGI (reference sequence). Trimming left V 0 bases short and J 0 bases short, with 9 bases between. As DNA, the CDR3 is TGTGCCAGCAGTTACTCGCCAGGGTTTAGCAATCAGCCCCAGCATTTT. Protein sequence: CASSYSPGFSNQPQHF.

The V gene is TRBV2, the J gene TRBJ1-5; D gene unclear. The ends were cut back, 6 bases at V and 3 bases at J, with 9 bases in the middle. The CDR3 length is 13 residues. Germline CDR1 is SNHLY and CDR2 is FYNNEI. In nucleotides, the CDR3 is TGTGCCAGCAGCCCGGACGTCAATCAGCCCCAGCATTTT. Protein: CASSPDVNQPQHF.

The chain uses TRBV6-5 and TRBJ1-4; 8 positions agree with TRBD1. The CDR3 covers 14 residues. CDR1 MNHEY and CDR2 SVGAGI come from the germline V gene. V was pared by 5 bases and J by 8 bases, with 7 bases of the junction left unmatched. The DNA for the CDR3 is TGTGCCAGCAGTAGAACAGGGGGAGGAGAAAAACTGTTTTTT. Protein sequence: CASSRTGGGEKLFF.

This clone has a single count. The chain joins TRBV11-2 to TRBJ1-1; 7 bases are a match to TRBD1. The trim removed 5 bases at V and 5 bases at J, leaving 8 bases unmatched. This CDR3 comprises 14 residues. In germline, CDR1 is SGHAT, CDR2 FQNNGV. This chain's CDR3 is CASSTRQGRTEAFF. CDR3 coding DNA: TGTGCCAGCAGCACACGACAGGGTCGGACTGAAGCTTTCTTT.

CDR3 in amino acids: CASSQSISGASSYEQYF. DNA for the CDR3: TGCGCCAGCAGTCAATCGATTTCGGGGGCCTCCTCCTACGAGCAGTACTTC. The J gene is TRBJ2-7, the V gene TRBV23-1; TRBD1 or TRBD2 may be the D gene (6 bases each). TRBV23-1 belongs to the ORF category, with a function that is uncertain. Trimming removed 0 bases from V and 0 bases from J, with 15 bases in between. The CDR3 is made up of 17 amino acids.

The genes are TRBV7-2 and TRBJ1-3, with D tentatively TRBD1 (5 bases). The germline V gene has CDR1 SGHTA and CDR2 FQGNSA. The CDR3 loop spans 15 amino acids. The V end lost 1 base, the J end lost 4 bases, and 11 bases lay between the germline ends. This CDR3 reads CASSLVRGLGNTIYF. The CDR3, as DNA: TGTGCCAGCAGCTTAGTTCGGGGGTTGGGAAACACCATATATTTT.

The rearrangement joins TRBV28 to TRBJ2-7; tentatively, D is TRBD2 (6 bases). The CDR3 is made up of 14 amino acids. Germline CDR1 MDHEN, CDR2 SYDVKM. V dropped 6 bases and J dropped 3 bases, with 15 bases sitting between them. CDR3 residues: CASREGGGGYEQYF. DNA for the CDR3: TGTGCCAGCAGGGAGGGCGGAGGAGGCTACGAGCAGTACTTC.

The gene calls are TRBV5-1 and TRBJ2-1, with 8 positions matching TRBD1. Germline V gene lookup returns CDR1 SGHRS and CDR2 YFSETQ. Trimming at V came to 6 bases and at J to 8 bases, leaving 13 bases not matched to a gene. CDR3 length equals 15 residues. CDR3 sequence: CASTPAGQGRDEQFF. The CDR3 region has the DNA TGCGCCAGCACACCGGCAGGACAGGGCAGGGATGAGCAGTTCTTC.

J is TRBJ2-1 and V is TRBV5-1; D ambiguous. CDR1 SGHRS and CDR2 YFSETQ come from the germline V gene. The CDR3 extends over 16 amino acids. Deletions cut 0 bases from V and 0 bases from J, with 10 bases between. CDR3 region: CASSLAGDSSYNEQFF. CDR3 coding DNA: TGCGCCAGCAGCTTGGCGGGCGATAGCTCCTACAATGAGCAGTTCTTC.

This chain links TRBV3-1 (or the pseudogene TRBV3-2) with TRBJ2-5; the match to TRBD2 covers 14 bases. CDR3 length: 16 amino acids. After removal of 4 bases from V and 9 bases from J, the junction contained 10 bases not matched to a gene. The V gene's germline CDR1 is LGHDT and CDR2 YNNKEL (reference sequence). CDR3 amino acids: CASSPPGTSGRSPQYF. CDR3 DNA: TGTGCCAGCAGCCCGCCAGGGACTAGCGGGAGATCGCCCCAGTACTTC.

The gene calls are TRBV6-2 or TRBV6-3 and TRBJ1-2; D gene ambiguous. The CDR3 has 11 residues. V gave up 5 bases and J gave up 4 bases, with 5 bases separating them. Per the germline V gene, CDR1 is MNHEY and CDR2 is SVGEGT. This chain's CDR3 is CASSRVYGYTF. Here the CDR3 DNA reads TGTGCCAGCAGTCGGGTCTATGGCTACACCTTC.

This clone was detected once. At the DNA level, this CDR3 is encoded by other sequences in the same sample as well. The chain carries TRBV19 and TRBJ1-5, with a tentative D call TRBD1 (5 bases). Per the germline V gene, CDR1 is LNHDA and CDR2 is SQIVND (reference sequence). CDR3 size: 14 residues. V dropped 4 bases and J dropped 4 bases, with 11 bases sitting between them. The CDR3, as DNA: TGTGCCAGTAGTAGTACAGGAGGGAATCAGCCCCAGCATTTT. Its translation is CASSSTGGNQPQHF. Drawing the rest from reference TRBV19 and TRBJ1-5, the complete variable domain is DGGITQSPKYLFRKEGQNVTLSCEQNLNHDAMYWYRQDPGQGLRLIYYSQIVNDFQKGDIAEGYSVSREKKESFPLTVTSAQKNPTAFYLCASSSTGGNQPQHFGDGTRLSIL.

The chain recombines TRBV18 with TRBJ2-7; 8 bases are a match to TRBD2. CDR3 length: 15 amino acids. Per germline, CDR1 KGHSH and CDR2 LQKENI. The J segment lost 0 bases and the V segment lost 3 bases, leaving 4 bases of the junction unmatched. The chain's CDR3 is CASSPAGTSSYEQYF. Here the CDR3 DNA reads TGTGCCAGCTCACCCGCCGGGACTAGCTCCTACGAGCAGTACTTC.

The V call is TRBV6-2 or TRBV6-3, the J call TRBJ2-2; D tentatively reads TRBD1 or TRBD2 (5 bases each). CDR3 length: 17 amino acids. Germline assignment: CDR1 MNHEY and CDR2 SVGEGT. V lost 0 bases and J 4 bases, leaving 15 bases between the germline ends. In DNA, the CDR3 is TGTGCCAGCAGTTACTCGAGCAGGGTGAGGGCCACCGGGGAGCTGTTTTTT. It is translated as CASSYSSRVRATGELFF.